This record concerns one T cell receptor beta chain sequence. Its antigen is currently not known. No quality values exist for individual bases; no much larger clone is one base distant. The sample belongs to a study of blood T cell repertoires in COVID-19 (dated by TCRdb to the early 2020s). For the study in its entirety: Samples covering the acute and convalescent phases of COVID-19 were provided by collaborators in the United States, Italy and Spain. Where HLA class I and class II types were available, the types were taken from metadata supplied by the sample provider, not from assay-based typing. The material from the prospective study consisted of cDNA or gDNA derived from T cells, B-cell-depleted T cells, or PBMCs. Samples were obtained from the ongoing ImmuneRACE study (first 160 participants) and from 1,200 or so subjects provided by 6 global collaborators. The repertoires were released in a freely available public database meant as a resource for research on the immune response to SARS-CoV-2. Deeply sampled blood TCRbeta repertoires from subjects exposed to, actively infected with, or recovered from COVID-19 were included in the dataset. The sample metadata nearly always contained a de-identified subject ID, COVID-19 status, age in years and sex. Results and caveats for the whole study, not just this receptor: The amount of clinical and demographic metadata varied by source and participant and was provided uncurated.

The CDR3 numbers 15 residues from cysteine through phenylalanine. Only the CDR3 DNA stays, 45 bases, in frame from base 1. Trimming accounts for 4 bases at V and 0 bases at J, while the number of junction bases matched to no gene is 4. CDR1 is given as SGHDT and CDR2 as YYEEEE, both from the germline V gene. TCRbeta CDR3 regions were amplified from genomic DNA by means of the immunoSEQ Assay, a bias-controlled multiplex PCR. Per the source publication's procedure: Nucleated cell counts per sample were estimated from amplification of reference gene primers within the assay. Sequence reads were collapsed and filtered to measure the absolute abundance of every unique TCRbeta CDR3 rearrangement. For each sample, productive Simpson clonality was calculated as the square root of Simpson's diversity index across productive rearrangements. TCRdb limited this immuneACCESS table to in-frame rearrangements with V and J called. A share of clones is missing; checked studies link under half to unresolved V genes, and the rest is unexplained. V and J calls and clone size follow that table, whereas D and trimming were derived from the DNA. In this sample the table shows under 300,000 clones, over 75% of which occur a single time. The ten largest make up 1% of the sample.

Enrolling through a virtual design, the prospective study's participants ranged in age from roughly 18 to 90 years and lived across 20 to 25 United States geographic areas. In the prospective study, cohorts were assigned on the basis of participant-reported clinical history obtained from a screening survey and a study questionnaire. For ImmuneRACE Cohort 3, a participant was defined as recovered based on two consecutive negative NP/OP PCR tests, clearance by a healthcare professional, or resolution of symptoms. Mobile phlebotomists in the prospective study collected whole blood, serum and a nasopharyngeal or oropharyngeal swab from every participant. Additional blood draws and questionnaires over an approximately two-month period could optionally be provided by prospective study participants. Prospective study blood samples were shipped either frozen or at room temperature before DNA extraction.

The clonotype comes from a woman in her twenties or thirties who had recovered from COVID-19. The sequencing sample was made of PBMCs or T cells enriched from blood (not recorded which). The chain couples TRBV5-6 to TRBJ1-3, with 7 central nucleotides matching TRBD1. Read as DNA, the sequence is TGTGCCAGCAGCGGGACAGATTCCTCTGGAAACACCATATATTTT. This encodes CASSGTDSSGNTIYF. Joined to the reference TRBV5-6 and TRBJ1-3 proteins, this CDR3 gives the full variable domain: DAGVTQSPTHLIKTRGQQVTLRCSPKSGHDTVSWYQQALGQGPQFIFQYYEEEERQRGNFPDRFSGHQFPNYSSELNVNALLLGDSALYLCASSGTDSSGNTIYFGEGSWLTVV.